Listed below are T cell receptor beta chains from one sample, sequenced in a study of blood T cell repertoires in COVID-19. Method: immunoSEQ multiplex PCR; TCRdb's copy keeps in-frame clones and lacks some. Among 25,000 to 30,000 clones, about 90% were seen once, and the ten largest hold 2.5% to 3%. Sequenced material: peripheral blood. Every receptor here comes from a human donor in a cohort sampled during active COVID-19. Each CDR3 is given with its conserved first and last residue. The D gene is left open where the match is weak. For some rows the clone size is stated as once, few or many, or as a class when expanded; others skip it.

D gene | J gene | clone size | CDR3 length | V gene | CDR3 DNA | CDR3 protein
- | TRBJ1-1 | - | 15 | TRBV11-1 | TGTGCCAGCAGCCTCCAGGTGGTAGGAAACACTGAAGCTTTCTTT | CASSLQVVGNTEAFF
- | TRBJ2-7 | few | 15 | TRBV21-1 | TGTGCCAGCAGCAAAGTCAACATTCTCTCCTACGAGCAGTACTTC | CASSKVNILSYEQYF
- | TRBJ2-3 | - | 15 | TRBV7-3 | TGTGCCAGCAGCTTACGGGGAGAGGGCACAGATACGCAGTATTTT | CASSLRGEGTDTQYF
- | TRBJ1-4 | once | 14 | TRBV5-1 | TGCGCCAGCAGCCCGGGATCAACTAATGAAAAACTGTTTTTT | CASSPGSTNEKLFF
- | TRBJ1-1 | - | 14 | TRBV4-1 | TGCGCCAGCAGCCGAAGAGAGGGTCGGGCTGAAGCTTTCTTT | CASSRREGRAEAFF
TRBD1 | TRBJ1-6 | - | 16 | TRBV7-8 | TGTGCCAGCAGCCCAGGGGGTGGGACAGCTAATTCACCCCTCCACTTT | CASSPGGGTANSPLHF
TRBD2 | TRBJ2-1 | - | 16 | TRBV11-2 | TGTGCCAGCAGCTCACGGGAGGGACTGGGGACCAATGAGCAGTTCTTC | CASSSREGLGTNEQFF
TRBD2 | TRBJ2-1 | - | 16 | TRBV9 | TGTGCCAGCAGCGGGTACCTAGCGGGAGAGGGGAATGAGCAGTTCTTC | CASSGYLAGEGNEQFF
- | TRBJ1-2 | - | 14 | TRBV24-1 | TGTGCCACCAGCCGGAACGACAGGAACTATGGCTACACCTTC | CATSRNDRNYGYTF
TRBD2 | TRBJ2-7 | - | 15 | TRBV29-1 | TGCAGCCAAGGCATAGCGGGAACGCGCGTCTACGAGCAGTACTTC | CSQGIAGTRVYEQYF
TRBD1 | TRBJ1-3 | - | 18 | TRBV7-6 | TGTGCCAGCAGCTCCAAGCCAATTGCAGGGGGCTCTGGAAACACCATATATTTT | CASSSKPIAGGSGNTIYF
- | TRBJ1-6 | - | 17 | TRBV7-2 | TGTGCCAGCAGCTTACCTCCCAGGCCCACTGGTGGTTCACCCCTCCACTTT | CASSLPPRPTGGSPLHF
TRBD1 | TRBJ2-1 | - | 19 | TRBV7-8 | TGTGCCAGCAGCTTGACCCTCGGGACAGGGACCACCTCCTACAATGAGCAGTTCTTC | CASSLTLGTGTTSYNEQFF
- | TRBJ2-1 | - | 15 | TRBV18 | TGTGCCAGCTCACCTCCGCCAGGGTCCGACAATGAGCAGTTCTTC | CASSPPPGSDNEQFF
- | TRBJ2-3 | - | 12 | TRBV18 | TGTGCCAGCTCACCTCTCCTCGATACGCAGTATTTT | CASSPLLDTQYF
- | TRBJ2-5 | - | 14 | TRBV6-1 | TGTGCCAGCAGTGAACCTGGGCGAAAAGAGACCCAGTACTTC | CASSEPGRKETQYF
- | TRBJ2-7 | - | 12 | TRBV6-1 | TGTGCCAGCAGTGATGGAGCCTACGAGCAGTACTTC | CASSDGAYEQYF
- | TRBJ2-3 | - | 10 | TRBV7-4 | TGTGCCAGCAGCTTGGCCGCGCAGTATTTT | CASSLAAQYF
TRBD1 | TRBJ1-1 | few | 12 | TRBV19 | TGTGCCAGTAGTATTGGACAGGTTGAAGCTTTCTTT | CASSIGQVEAFF
TRBD1 | TRBJ1-4 | - | 16 | TRBV5-1 | TGCGCCAGCAGCGCAACAGGGGACCGGTACAATGAAAAACTGTTTTTT | CASSATGDRYNEKLFF
TRBD2 | TRBJ2-7 | - | 14 | TRBV6-5 | TGTGCCAGCAGCGAGCGGGAGGGCCGTTACGAGCAGTACTTC | CASSEREGRYEQYF
TRBD2 | TRBJ2-1 | - | 15 | TRBV19 | TGTGCCAGTAGTAGGCTAGCGGGGAGCAGGGATGAGCAGTTCTTC | CASSRLAGSRDEQFF